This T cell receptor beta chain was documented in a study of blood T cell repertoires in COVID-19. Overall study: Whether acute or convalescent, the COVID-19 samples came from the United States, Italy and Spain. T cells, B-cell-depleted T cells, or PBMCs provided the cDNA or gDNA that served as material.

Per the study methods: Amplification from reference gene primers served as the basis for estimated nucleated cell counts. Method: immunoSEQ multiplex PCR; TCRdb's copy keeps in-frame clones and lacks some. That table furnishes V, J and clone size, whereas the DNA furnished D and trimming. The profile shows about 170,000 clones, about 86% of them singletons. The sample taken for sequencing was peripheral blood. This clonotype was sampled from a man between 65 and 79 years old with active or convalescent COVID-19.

DNA of the CDR3: TGTGCCAGCAGCTTGGACGGGAGGAAGACCGGGGAGCTGTTTTTT. Translated: CASSLDGRKTGELFF. The chain employs TRBV5-4 and TRBJ2-2, with 7 bases lining up with TRBD2. J gave up 5 bases and V 0 bases, and 4 bases lay outside the gene matches. The CDR3 consists of 15 residues. Germline V gene data show CDR1 as SGHNT and CDR2 as YYREEE (reference sequence).